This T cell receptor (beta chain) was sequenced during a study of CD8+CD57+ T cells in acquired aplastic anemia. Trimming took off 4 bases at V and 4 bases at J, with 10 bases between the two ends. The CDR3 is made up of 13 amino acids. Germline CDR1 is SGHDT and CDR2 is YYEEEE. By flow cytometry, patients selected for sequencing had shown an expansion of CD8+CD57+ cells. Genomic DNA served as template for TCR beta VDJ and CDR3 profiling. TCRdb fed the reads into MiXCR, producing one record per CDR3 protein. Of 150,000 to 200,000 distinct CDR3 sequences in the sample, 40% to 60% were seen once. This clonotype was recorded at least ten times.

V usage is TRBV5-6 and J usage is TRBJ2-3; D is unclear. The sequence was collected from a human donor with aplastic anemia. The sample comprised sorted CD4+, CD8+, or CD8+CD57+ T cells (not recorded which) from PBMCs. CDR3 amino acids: CASSPPVADTQYF. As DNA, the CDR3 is TGTGCCAGCAGCCCCCCAGTGGCAGATACGCAGTATTTT.